The 19 T cell receptor beta chains below all came from one sample that was sequenced in a study of blood T cell repertoires in COVID-19. Using immunoSEQ multiplex PCR, the repertoire was profiled, and TCRdb retains in-frame clones only, with some absent. The sample contains about 190,000 clones, about 81% of which appear only once. Sequencing was carried out using peripheral blood. The receptors here all came from a woman aged 55-70 years with COVID-19, enrolled during active disease.

The V gene is TRBV3-1 (or the pseudogene TRBV3-2), the J gene TRBJ2-1, with 13 bases aligning to TRBD2. Trimming took 2 bases from V and 10 from J; bases not matched to a gene: 14. The CDR3 totals 18 residues. Germline lookup yields CDR1 LGHDT and CDR2 YNNKEL (reference sequence). As DNA, the CDR3 is TGTGCCAGCAGCCAAAAACAACCGGGGACTAGCGGGAAGGGGGAGCAGTTCTTC. Residues: CASSQKQPGTSGKGEQFF.

CDR3 bases: TGTGCCAGCTCACCACCGAGCGGGAGGGTTGGTAATGAGCAGTTCTTC. This gives the protein CASSPPSGRVGNEQFF. V gene TRBV18 combines with J gene TRBJ2-1, with 10 bases that match TRBD2. From germline, CDR1 is KGHSH and CDR2 LQKENI. The trim removed 0 bases at V and 7 bases at J, leaving 6 bases unmatched. CDR3 length: 16 amino acids.

A few counts support this clone. This CDR3 is also generated by other DNA sequences in the sample. V and J are TRBV6-1 and TRBJ2-1, with 12 bases fitting TRBD2. J was trimmed by 4 bases and V by 2 bases; bases with no gene match: 0. This CDR3 has 15 residues. Germline V lookup: CDR1 MNHNS, CDR2 SASEGT. The CDR3 reads CASSELAGGYNEQFF. For the CDR3, the DNA is TGTGCCAGCAGTGAACTAGCGGGGGGGTACAATGAGCAGTTCTTC.

This clone was seen a few times. The rearrangement uses TRBV7-2 and TRBJ2-5, with D maybe TRBD2 (5 bases). The CDR3 contains 15 residues. Trimming pared 1 base from V and 2 bases from J, leaving 11 bases between. Germline V gives CDR1 SGHTA, CDR2 FQGNSA. The CDR3 nucleotides read TGTGCCAGCAGCTTAGTAGGACTCGGGCAAGAGACCCAGTACTTC. This codes for CASSLVGLGQETQYF.

This chain links TRBV5-1 with TRBJ2-3, with 8 positions matching TRBD2. Germline V CDR1 and CDR2: SGHRS, YFSETQ. This CDR3 spans 14 amino acids. V gave up 0 bases and J gave up 6 bases; unmatched junction bases: 3. CDR3 nucleotides: TGCGCCAGCAGCTTGGCAGCGGGAGACGATACGCAGTATTTT. Its protein product is CASSLAAGDDTQYF.

V usage is TRBV11-2 and J usage is TRBJ1-4; TRBD1 aligns across 10 bases. Per the germline V gene, CDR1 is SGHAT and CDR2 is FQNNGV. V shed 5 bases and J 6 bases; nucleotides not matched to a gene: 12. The CDR3 is 17 amino acids. The chain's CDR3 is CASSPRGTGELDEKLFF. The CDR3 region has the DNA TGTGCCAGCAGCCCAAGGGGGACAGGGGAATTGGATGAAAAACTGTTTTTT.

This sequence joins TRBV5-3 and TRBJ1-6; D might be TRBD1 (5 bases). TRBV5-3 is an ORF, with its function uncertain. Deletions cut 0 bases from V and 6 bases from J, with 28 bases between. The CDR3 is 21 residues long. The CDR3 protein is CARSLAGGGGLGLFGNSPLHF. The CDR3 DNA sequence: TGTGCCAGAAGCTTGGCCGGGGGTGGAGGGCTCGGGTTATTCGGTAATTCACCCCTCCACTTT.

The V gene is TRBV27, the J gene TRBJ2-5, with D hard to call. Germline V lookup: CDR1 MNHEY, CDR2 SMNVEV (reference sequence). V lost 5 bases and J 2 bases, leaving 15 bases between the germline ends. This CDR3 contains 15 residues. The CDR3 loop is CASSVSGGGQETQYF. DNA for the CDR3: TGTGCCAGCAGTGTCTCGGGTGGCGGTCAAGAGACCCAGTACTTC.

The CDR3: CASSVGGQGSSPLHF. The CDR3 coding sequence is TGTGCCAGCAGCGTAGGGGGACAGGGCAGTTCACCCCTCCACTTT. The chain combines TRBV9 with TRBJ1-6; 9 bases line up with TRBD1. The J segment lost 9 bases and the V segment lost 0 bases, leaving 4 bases of the junction unmatched. This CDR3 has 15 residues. The germline gives CDR1 SGDLS, CDR2 YYNGEE.

V gene TRBV7-9 combines with J gene TRBJ2-2; D unclear. The CDR3 has 14 amino acids. The germline CDR1 and CDR2 sequences are SEHNR and FQNEAQ (reference sequence). With 1 base removed from V and 0 bases from J, the gap between germline ends came to 3 bases. CDR3: CASSLVANTGELFF. The CDR3 DNA follows: TGTGCCAGCAGCTTAGTAGCGAACACCGGGGAGCTGTTTTTT.

V gene TRBV18 combines with J gene TRBJ2-3, with TRBD2 identical over 9 bases. The CDR3 is 15 amino acids. Germline assignment: CDR1 KGHSH and CDR2 LQKENI. V shed 4 bases, J shed 0 bases, and the junction held 2 bases outside the gene matches. DNA for the CDR3: TGTGCCAGCTCACTAGCGGGAGCTAGCACAGATACGCAGTATTTT. Its protein is CASSLAGASTDTQYF.

V and J are TRBV7-8 and TRBJ2-1; the D gene is possibly TRBD1 (5 bases). CDR3 length: 17 residues. V lost 5 bases and J 4 bases, leaving 21 bases between the germline ends. CDR1 and CDR2 (germline): SGHVS, FQNEAQ. The CDR3 spells CASSPTQGIEQYNEQFF. The CDR3 DNA reads as TGTGCCAGCAGCCCTACCCAGGGTATAGAGCAGTACAATGAGCAGTTCTTC.

The chain couples TRBV19 to TRBJ1-2; D not resolved. The germline gives CDR1 LNHDA, CDR2 SQIVND (reference sequence). Between the trimmed V and J ends, which lost 8 bases and 0 bases, there was a span of 13 bases. This CDR3 is built from 14 residues. As DNA, the CDR3 is TGTGCCAGTTCCCCCGCAGGTCCTAACTATGGCTACACCTTC. It translates to CASSPAGPNYGYTF.

V gene TRBV5-1 combines with J gene TRBJ2-7; D may be TRBD2 (5 bases). Between the trimmed V and J ends, which lost 0 bases and 0 bases, there was a span of 7 bases. The CDR3 has 14 amino acids. Germline CDR1 is SGHRS and CDR2 is YFSETQ. CDR3 residues: CASSLGRDSYEQYF. The CDR3 nucleotides read TGCGCCAGCAGCTTGGGTCGGGACTCCTACGAGCAGTACTTC.

The sample holds a few counts of this clone. The chain uses TRBV15 and TRBJ2-1, with 7 nucleotides matching TRBD1. V lost 0 bases to trimming and J lost 7 bases; unmatched junction nucleotides: 6. CDR1 LNHNV and CDR2 YYDKDF come from the germline V gene (reference sequence). This CDR3 has 15 residues. The CDR3 sequence is CATSRDRTGMNEQFF. The CDR3 DNA follows: TGTGCCACCAGCAGAGATCGGACAGGAATGAATGAGCAGTTCTTC.

The genes are TRBV9 and TRBJ1-1; 8 bases fit TRBD1. The CDR3 is 15 amino acids. V was pared by 3 bases and J by 4 bases, with 8 bases of the junction left unmatched. In germline, CDR1 is SGDLS, CDR2 YYNGEE. The CDR3 DNA follows: TGTGCCAGCAGCGCGGCGGACAGGGTTGTCACTGAAGCTTTCTTT. This encodes CASSAADRVVTEAFF.

The chain couples TRBV15 to TRBJ2-7; 10 bases agree with TRBD1. The germline V gene has CDR1 LNHNV and CDR2 YYDKDF (reference sequence). Losses at the gene ends were 0 bases for V and 5 bases for J; bases not matched to a gene: 7. CDR3 length equals 16 residues. The CDR3 is CATSRDPPGQGNEQYF. As DNA, the CDR3 is TGTGCCACCAGCAGAGACCCGCCGGGACAGGGGAACGAGCAGTACTTC.

The gene calls are TRBV6-1 and TRBJ1-1; maybe TRBD1 (5 bases). The CDR3 is 14 amino acids. V was pared by 3 bases and J by 0 bases, with 8 bases between. CDR1 is MNHNS and CDR2 is SASEGT in the germline V gene. The CDR3: CASSEGRLNTEAFF. The CDR3, as DNA: TGTGCCAGCAGTGAGGGGCGGTTGAACACTGAAGCTTTCTTT.

This clone was counted a single time. V and J are TRBV4-3 and TRBJ1-2, with D possibly TRBD1 on 6 matching bases. Trimming removed 0 bases from V and 8 bases from J, with 19 bases in between. The CDR3 sequence is 16 residues long. Germline-derived CDR1 and CDR2 are LGHNA and YSLEER. The CDR3 DNA follows: TGCGCCAGCAGCCAAGAGCCCCAGGGGAGCTATGGAGGCTACACCTTC. Amino acids: CASSQEPQGSYGGYTF.